Following are 20 T cell receptor beta chains from one sample sequenced in a study of blood T cells in healthy people across ages. Together with a sample-barcoded 5' primer, a J-beta primer mix was included in a second PCR lasting about 7 to 11 cycles. MiXCR, applied by TCRdb to the 5' RACE reads, yields one record per CDR3 protein. The sample shows under 850,000 distinct CDR3 sequences, about 34% of them seen only once. The sequenced sample was blood. The receptors shown here come from a man aged 18 to 29 in good health.

The chain links TRBV6-6 to TRBJ1-4; 8 bases map to TRBD1. J gave up 8 bases and V 6 bases, and 5 bases lay outside the gene matches. The CDR3 consists of 13 residues. Germline values: CDR1 MNHNY, CDR2 SVGAGI (reference sequence). The CDR3 nucleotides read TGTGCCAGCAGCGACGCAGGGGGCGAAAAACTGTTTTTT. It encodes CASSDAGGEKLFF.

This clonotype was seen at least ten times. V usage is TRBV4-1 and J usage is TRBJ2-3; D gene uncertain. The ends were cut back, 5 bases at V and 4 bases at J, with 13 bases in the middle. Germline loops: CDR1 MGHRA, CDR2 YSYEKL. This CDR3 has 14 residues. The CDR3 DNA reads as TGCGCCAGCAGCTGGCTAATTATTGCAGATACGCAGTATTTT. Encoded protein: CASSWLIIADTQYF.

The chain links TRBV9 to TRBJ2-1, with TRBD1 identical over 8 bases. Germline V gene lookup returns CDR1 SGDLS and CDR2 YYNGEE. This CDR3 has 14 amino acids. Trimming took 0 bases from V and 8 from J; bases not matched to a gene: 4. This CDR3 is CASSVDSGGHEQFF. CDR3 bases: TGTGCCAGCAGCGTAGATTCAGGGGGCCATGAGCAGTTCTTC.

This clonotype came up many times. This chain uses TRBV7-2 with TRBJ1-5; unclear D gene. Germline CDR1 SGHTA, CDR2 FQGNSA. This CDR3 comprises 13 residues. Trimming removed 2 bases at V and 4 bases at J, with 6 bases between. In DNA form, the CDR3 reads TGTGCCAGCAGCTTAACCTCTAATCAGCCCCAGCATTTT. Translated, it gives CASSLTSNQPQHF.

The chain uses TRBV5-1 and TRBJ1-1; D uncertain. The CDR3 is 15 amino acids. Germline loops: CDR1 SGHRS, CDR2 YFSETQ. V was cut by 0 bases and J by 0 bases, with 9 bases left in between. The CDR3 DNA is TGCGCCAGCAGCTTGGATCTGTCCATGAACACTGAAGCTTTCTTT. Its protein product is CASSLDLSMNTEAFF.

V gene TRBV10-3 combines with J gene TRBJ1-2, with 8 bases aligning to TRBD1. CDR3 length: 15 residues. J was trimmed by 7 bases and V by 3 bases; bases with no gene match: 10. Germline V CDR1 and CDR2: ENHRY, SYGVKD. The CDR3 nucleotides are TGTGCCATCAGTGACCCCGGACAGGGTTTAAGTGGCTACACCTTC. As protein: CAISDPGQGLSGYTF.

This clonotype was seen repeatedly, ten times or more. In DNA, the CDR3 is TGTGCCATCAGTGGGTCCGGACAGCTTAACTATGGCTACACCTTC. It codes for CAISGSGQLNYGYTF. This chain uses TRBV10-3 with TRBJ1-2, with D maybe TRBD1 (6 bases). The germline V and J ends were trimmed by 4 bases and 1 base, with 13 bases remaining between them. The length of the CDR3 is 15 residues. CDR1 ENHRY and CDR2 SYGVKD come from the germline V gene.

This clonotype was counted at least ten times. The rearrangement uses TRBV5-1 and TRBJ1-4; the match to TRBD1 covers 11 bases. The V and J ends lost 3 bases and 8 bases, in that order; junction bases with no gene match: 3. Germline values: CDR1 SGHRS, CDR2 YFSETQ. The CDR3 is 14 amino acids. CDR3 bases: TGCGCCAGCAGCTCGGGACAGGGGGACGAAAAACTGTTTTTT. As protein: CASSSGQGDEKLFF.

Concerning this clonotype: A clone one base away is much larger, so this may be a read error. J is TRBJ2-1 and V is TRBV6-1; no clear D gene. This CDR3 has 11 amino acids. Trimming removed 5 bases at V and 7 bases at J, with 6 bases between. The germline gives CDR1 MNHNS, CDR2 SASEGT. The CDR3 coding sequence is TGTGCCAGCAGTCAGATGAATGAGCAGTTCTTC. This encodes CASSQMNEQFF.

The chain's CDR3 is CASTGELQETQYF. The CDR3 DNA follows: TGCGCCAGCACGGGGGAGCTACAAGAGACCCAGTACTTC. The V call is TRBV5-1, the J call TRBJ2-5; a possible D gene is TRBD2 (6 bases). Germline V gene data show CDR1 as SGHRS and CDR2 as YFSETQ. The CDR3 is 13 amino acids. The V end was cut by 6 bases, the J end by 2 bases, with 11 bases between.

This clonotype has a count of ten or more. This chain uses TRBV12-3 or TRBV12-4 with TRBJ1-5; D is unclear. The V end was cut by 1 base, the J end by 4 bases, with 8 bases between. CDR3 length: 14 amino acids. The DNA for the CDR3 is TGTGCCAGCAGTTTAGGTGAGGGAAATCAGCCCCAGCATTTT. Translation gives CASSLGEGNQPQHF.

V and J are TRBV19 and TRBJ1-4; D not certain. This CDR3 is 16 amino acids long. Trimming removed 1 base from V and 0 bases from J, with 9 bases in between. Germline-derived CDR1 and CDR2 are LNHDA and SQIVND (reference sequence). The DNA for the CDR3 is TGTGCCAGTAGTATAGGGGTGACATCAACTAATGAAAAACTGTTTTTT. This translates into CASSIGVTSTNEKLFF.

This clonotype showed up just a few times. The rearrangement links TRBV5-1 to TRBJ1-6, with 7 nucleotides matching TRBD1. This CDR3 comprises 15 residues. In germline, CDR1 is SGHRS, CDR2 YFSETQ. The ends lost 4 bases at V and 9 bases at J; junction bases unmatched: 10. In DNA, the CDR3 is TGCGCCAGCAGCCTGCTCGGGGACAGTAGTTCACCCCTCCACTTT. Translating gives CASSLLGDSSSPLHF.

The CDR3 DNA is TGTGCCAGTGGGGGCCTAGCGGACAGCACAGATACGCAGTATTTT. This sequence encodes CASGGLADSTDTQYF. The V gene is TRBV6-5, the J gene TRBJ2-3; tentatively, D is TRBD2 (7 bases). There are 15 residues in the CDR3. V was shortened by 9 bases and J by 0 bases, with 16 bases between the two germline ends. In germline, CDR1 is MNHEY, CDR2 SVGAGI.

This clonotype was detected ten times or more. The V and J genes are TRBV12-3 or TRBV12-4 and TRBJ2-3; 7 bases agree with TRBD2. The CDR3 is 16 residues long. The V and J ends lost 5 bases and 3 bases, in that order; junction bases with no gene match: 11. The CDR3 nucleotides read TGTGCCAGCAGTCTATTACTAGCGTTGGGAACAGATACGCAGTATTTT. Protein product: CASSLLLALGTDTQYF.

The chain couples TRBV20-1 to TRBJ1-2, with D perhaps TRBD1 (6 bases). The CDR3 is 14 residues long. Trimming removed 0 bases at V and 4 bases at J, with 12 bases between. From germline, CDR1 is DFQATT and CDR2 SNEGSKA (reference sequence). Written as DNA, the CDR3 is TGCAGTGCTAGAGAGAGGGGGGACGTCTATGGCTACACCTTC. Its translation is CSARERGDVYGYTF.

The chain recombines TRBV20-1 with TRBJ2-5, with 12 bases that match TRBD2. V lost 4 bases to trimming and J lost 5 bases; unmatched junction nucleotides: 5. Germline V gene data show CDR1 as DFQATT and CDR2 as SNEGSKA (reference sequence). This CDR3 has 14 residues. CDR3 in DNA: TGCAGTGCTATACTAGCGGGGGGTAGGGAGACCCAGTACTTC. Protein sequence: CSAILAGGRETQYF.

The chain couples TRBV29-1 to TRBJ1-2; no clear D gene. With 7 bases removed from V and 4 bases from J, the gap between germline ends came to 13 bases. The CDR3 consists of 12 residues. Germline CDR1 is SQVTM and CDR2 is ANQGSEA. CDR3 DNA: TGCAGCGCCCCCCGGGCGAGCTATGGCTACACCTTC. It encodes CSAPRASYGYTF.

This clonotype was counted a single time. This chain joins TRBV4-2 and TRBJ2-7, with D possibly being TRBD2 (5 bases). V shed 1 base and J shed 7 bases, with 17 bases lying between them. Germline-derived CDR1 and CDR2 are LGHNA and YNFKEQ. CDR3 length: 15 amino acids. CDR3 sequence reads: CASSQAAGEHNEQYF. CDR3 nucleotide sequence: TGTGCCAGCAGCCAAGCTGCCGGGGAGCACAATGAGCAGTACTTC.

This clonotype has a count of ten or more. For the CDR3, the DNA is TGTGCCATCAGTGATCCGGGGAGGGGCCAGGAAAAACTGTTTTTT. This codes for CAISDPGRGQEKLFF. The chain links TRBV10-3 to TRBJ1-4; D may be TRBD1 (5 bases). CDR1 and CDR2 from the germline V gene are ENHRY and SYGVKD. Between the trimmed V and J ends, which lost 3 bases and 8 bases, there was a span of 16 bases. CDR3 length: 15 amino acids.